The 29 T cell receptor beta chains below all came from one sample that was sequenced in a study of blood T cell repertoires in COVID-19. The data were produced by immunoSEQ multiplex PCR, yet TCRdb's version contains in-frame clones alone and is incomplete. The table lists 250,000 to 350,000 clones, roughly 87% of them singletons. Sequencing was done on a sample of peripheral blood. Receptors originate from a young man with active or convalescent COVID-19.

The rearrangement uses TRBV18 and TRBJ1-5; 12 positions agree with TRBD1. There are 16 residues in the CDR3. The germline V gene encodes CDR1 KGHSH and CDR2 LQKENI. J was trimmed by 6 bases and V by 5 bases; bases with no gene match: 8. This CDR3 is CASSSGQGAFGQPQHF. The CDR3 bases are TGTGCCAGCTCATCGGGACAGGGGGCGTTTGGTCAGCCCCAGCATTTT.

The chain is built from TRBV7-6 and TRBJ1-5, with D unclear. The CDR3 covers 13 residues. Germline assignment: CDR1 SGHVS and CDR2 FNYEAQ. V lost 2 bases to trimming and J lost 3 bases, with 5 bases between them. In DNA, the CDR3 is TGTGCCAGCAGCTTACAGGCCAATCAGCCCCAGCATTTT. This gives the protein CASSLQANQPQHF.

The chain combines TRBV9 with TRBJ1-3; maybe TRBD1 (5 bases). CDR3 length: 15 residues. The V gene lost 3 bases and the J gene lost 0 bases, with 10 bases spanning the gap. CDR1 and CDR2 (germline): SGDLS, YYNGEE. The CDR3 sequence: CASSGGTSSGNTIYF. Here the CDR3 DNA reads TGTGCCAGCAGCGGCGGGACGAGCTCTGGAAACACCATATATTTT.

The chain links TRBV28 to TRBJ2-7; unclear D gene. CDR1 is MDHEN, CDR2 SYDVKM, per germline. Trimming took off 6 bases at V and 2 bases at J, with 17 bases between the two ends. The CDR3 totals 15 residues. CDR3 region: CASSPHDGRTYEQYF. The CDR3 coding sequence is TGTGCCAGCAGCCCTCATGATGGCAGGACCTACGAGCAGTACTTC.

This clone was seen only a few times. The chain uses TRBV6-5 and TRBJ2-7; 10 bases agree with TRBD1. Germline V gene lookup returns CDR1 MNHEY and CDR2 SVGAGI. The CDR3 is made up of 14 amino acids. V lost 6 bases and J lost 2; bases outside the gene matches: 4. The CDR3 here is CASSPGQGTYEQYF. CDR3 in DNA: TGTGCCAGCAGCCCGGGACAGGGGACCTACGAGCAGTACTTC.

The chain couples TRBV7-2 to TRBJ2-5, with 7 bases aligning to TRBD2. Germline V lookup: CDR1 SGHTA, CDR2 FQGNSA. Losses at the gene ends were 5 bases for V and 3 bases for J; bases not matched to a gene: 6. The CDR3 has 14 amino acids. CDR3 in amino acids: CASSQAGTKETQYF. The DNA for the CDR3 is TGTGCCAGCAGCCAAGCCGGGACTAAAGAGACCCAGTACTTC.

CDR3 DNA: TGTGCCAGTAGTATAGATACCCCTAGCAGGAGGGTATATGAGCAGTTCTTC. It yields the protein CASSIDTPSRRVYEQFF. This rearrangement joins TRBV19 to TRBJ2-1; TRBD2 is a possible D gene (6 bases). This CDR3 has 17 amino acids. V gave up 0 bases and J gave up 8 bases, with 20 bases separating them. The germline gives CDR1 LNHDA, CDR2 SQIVND (reference sequence). The variable domain in full, completed from reference TRBV19 and TRBJ2-1, reads DGGITQSPKYLFRKEGQNVTLSCEQNLNHDAMYWYRQDPGQGLRLIYYSQIVNDFQKGDIAEGYSVSREKKESFPLTVTSAQKNPTAFYLCASSIDTPSRRVYEQFFGPGTRLTVL.

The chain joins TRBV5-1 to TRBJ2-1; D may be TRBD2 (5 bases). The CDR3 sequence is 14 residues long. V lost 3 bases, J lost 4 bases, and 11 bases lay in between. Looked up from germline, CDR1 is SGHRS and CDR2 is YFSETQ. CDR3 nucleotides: TGCGCCAGCAGCTACGGAGGTACTTACAATGAGCAGTTCTTC. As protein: CASSYGGTYNEQFF.

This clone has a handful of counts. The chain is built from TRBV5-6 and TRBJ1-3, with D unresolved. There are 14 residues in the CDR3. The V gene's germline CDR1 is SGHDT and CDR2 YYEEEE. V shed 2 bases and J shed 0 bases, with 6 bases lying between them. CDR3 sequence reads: CASSFGFSGNTIYF. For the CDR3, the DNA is TGTGCCAGCAGCTTCGGGTTCTCTGGAAACACCATATATTTT. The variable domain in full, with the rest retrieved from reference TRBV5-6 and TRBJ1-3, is DAGVTQSPTHLIKTRGQQVTLRCSPKSGHDTVSWYQQALGQGPQFIFQYYEEEERQRGNFPDRFSGHQFPNYSSELNVNALLLGDSALYLCASSFGFSGNTIYFGEGSWLTVV.

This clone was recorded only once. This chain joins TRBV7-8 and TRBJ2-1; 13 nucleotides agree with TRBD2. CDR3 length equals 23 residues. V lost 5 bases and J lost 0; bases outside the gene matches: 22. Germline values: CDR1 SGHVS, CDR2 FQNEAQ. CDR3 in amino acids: CASSRPETGAGTSGIPSYNEQFF. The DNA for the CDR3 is TGTGCCAGCAGCCGCCCCGAGACAGGGGCCGGGACTAGCGGGATCCCCTCCTACAATGAGCAGTTCTTC.

The DNA for the CDR3 is TGCGCCAGCAGAGACCCTCGATTAGGGGGTCCTAATCAGCCCCAGCATTTT. Translating it yields CASRDPRLGGPNQPQHF. The chain joins TRBV10-2 to TRBJ1-5; the D gene is possibly TRBD1 (6 bases). V lost 6 bases and J lost 4, with 22 bases in between. The CDR3 loop spans 17 amino acids. The germline gives CDR1 WSHSY, CDR2 SAAADI.

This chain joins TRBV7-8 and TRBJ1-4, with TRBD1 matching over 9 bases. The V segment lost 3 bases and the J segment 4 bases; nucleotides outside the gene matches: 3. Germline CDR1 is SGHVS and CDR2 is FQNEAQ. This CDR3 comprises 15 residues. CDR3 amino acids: CASSFNRGRNEKLFF. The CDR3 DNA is TGTGCCAGCAGCTTTAACAGGGGGCGTAATGAAAAACTGTTTTTT.

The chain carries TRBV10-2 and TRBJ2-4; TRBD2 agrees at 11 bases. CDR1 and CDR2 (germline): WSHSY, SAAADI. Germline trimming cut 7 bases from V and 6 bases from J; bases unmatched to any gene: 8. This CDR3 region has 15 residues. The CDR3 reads CASTGTSGLVNIQYF. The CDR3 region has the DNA TGCGCCAGCACTGGGACTAGCGGCTTAGTAAACATTCAGTACTTC.

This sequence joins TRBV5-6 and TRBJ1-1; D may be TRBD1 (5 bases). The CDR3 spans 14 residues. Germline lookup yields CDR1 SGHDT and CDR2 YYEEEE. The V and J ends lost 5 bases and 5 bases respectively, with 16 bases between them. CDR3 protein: CASRLRPQGTEAFF. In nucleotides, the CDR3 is TGTGCCAGCAGGCTCAGACCCCAGGGAACTGAAGCTTTCTTT.

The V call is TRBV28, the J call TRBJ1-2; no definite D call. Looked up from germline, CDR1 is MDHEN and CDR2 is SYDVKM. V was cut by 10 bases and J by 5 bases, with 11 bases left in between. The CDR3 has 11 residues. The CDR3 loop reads CATTQEYGYTF. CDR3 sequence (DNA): TGTGCCACCACGCAGGAATATGGCTACACCTTC.

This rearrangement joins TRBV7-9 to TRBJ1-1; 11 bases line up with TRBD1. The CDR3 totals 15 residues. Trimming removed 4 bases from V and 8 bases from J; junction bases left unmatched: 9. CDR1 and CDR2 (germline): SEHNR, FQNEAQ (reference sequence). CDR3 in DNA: TGTGCCAGCAGCTCCGGACAGGGGGCGATCCTGGAAGCTTTCTTT. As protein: CASSSGQGAILEAFF.

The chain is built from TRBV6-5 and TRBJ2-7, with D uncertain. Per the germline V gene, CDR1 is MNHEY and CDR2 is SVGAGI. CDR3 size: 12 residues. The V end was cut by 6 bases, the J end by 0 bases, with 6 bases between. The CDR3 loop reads CASRGPSYEQYF. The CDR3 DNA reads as TGTGCCAGCAGGGGCCCCTCCTACGAGCAGTACTTC.

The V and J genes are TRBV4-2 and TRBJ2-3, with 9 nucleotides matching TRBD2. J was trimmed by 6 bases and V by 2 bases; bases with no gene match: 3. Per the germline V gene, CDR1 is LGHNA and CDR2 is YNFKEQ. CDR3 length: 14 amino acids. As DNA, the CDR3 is TGTGCCAGCAGCCAACCTAGCGGGATTGATACGCAGTATTTT. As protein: CASSQPSGIDTQYF.

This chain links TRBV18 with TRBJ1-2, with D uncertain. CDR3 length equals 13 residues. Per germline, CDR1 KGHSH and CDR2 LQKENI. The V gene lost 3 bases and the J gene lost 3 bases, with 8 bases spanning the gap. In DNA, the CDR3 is TGTGCCAGCTCACCTAGAGATGACTATGGCTACACCTTC. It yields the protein CASSPRDDYGYTF.

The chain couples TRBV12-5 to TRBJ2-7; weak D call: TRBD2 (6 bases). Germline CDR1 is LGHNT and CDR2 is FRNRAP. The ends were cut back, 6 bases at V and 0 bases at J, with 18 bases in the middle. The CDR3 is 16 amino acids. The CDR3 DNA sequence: TGTGCTAGTGGCAAGGTAACGGGGGAGAGCTCCTACGAGCAGTACTTC. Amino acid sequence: CASGKVTGESSYEQYF. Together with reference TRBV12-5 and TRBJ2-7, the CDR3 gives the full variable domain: DARVTQTPRHKVTEMGQEVTMRCQPILGHNTVFWYRQTMMQGLELLAYFRNRAPLDDSGMPKDRFSAEMPDATLATLKIQPSEPRDSAVYFCASGKVTGESSYEQYFGPGTRLTVT.

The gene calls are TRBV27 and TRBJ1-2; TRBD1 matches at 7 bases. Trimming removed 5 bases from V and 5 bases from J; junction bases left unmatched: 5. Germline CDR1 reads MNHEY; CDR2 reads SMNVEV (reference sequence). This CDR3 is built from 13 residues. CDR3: CASSRDRRYGYTF. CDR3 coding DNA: TGTGCCAGCAGTAGGGACAGAAGGTATGGCTACACCTTC.

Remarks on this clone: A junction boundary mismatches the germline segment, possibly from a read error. CDR3: CAVSDTGLVEQYF. The CDR3 bases are TGTGCCGTCAGTGATACAGGGCTGGTCGAGCAGTACTTC. The gene calls are TRBV10-3 and TRBJ2-7, with TRBD1 as a possible D gene (6 bases). CDR1 and CDR2 (germline): ENHRY, SYGVKD. The CDR3 spans 13 residues.

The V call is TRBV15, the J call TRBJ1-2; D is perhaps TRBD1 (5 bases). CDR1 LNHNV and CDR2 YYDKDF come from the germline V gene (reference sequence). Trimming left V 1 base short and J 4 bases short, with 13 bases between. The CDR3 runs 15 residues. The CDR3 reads CATSRVLMGLYGYTF. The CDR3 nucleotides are TGTGCCACCAGCAGAGTTCTGATGGGGCTCTATGGCTACACCTTC.

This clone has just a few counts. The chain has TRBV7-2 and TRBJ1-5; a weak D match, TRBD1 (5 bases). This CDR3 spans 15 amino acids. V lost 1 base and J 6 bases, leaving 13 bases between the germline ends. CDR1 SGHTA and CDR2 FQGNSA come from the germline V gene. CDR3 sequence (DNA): TGTGCCAGCAGCTTAGGGGGCACCGGGGGTCAGCCCCAGCATTTT. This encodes CASSLGGTGGQPQHF. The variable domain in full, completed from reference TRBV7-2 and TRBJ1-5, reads GAGVSQSPSNKVTEKGKDVELRCDPISGHTALYWYRQSLGQGLEFLIYFQGNSAPDKSGLPSDRFSAERTGGSVSTLTIQRTQQEDSAVYLCASSLGGTGGQPQHFGDGTRLSIL.

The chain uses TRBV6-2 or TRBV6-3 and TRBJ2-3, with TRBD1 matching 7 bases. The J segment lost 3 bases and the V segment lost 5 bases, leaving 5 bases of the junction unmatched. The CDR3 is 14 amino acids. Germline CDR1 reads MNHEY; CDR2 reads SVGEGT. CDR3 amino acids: CASSHGQATDTQYF. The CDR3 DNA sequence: TGTGCCAGCAGTCACGGACAGGCGACAGATACGCAGTATTTT.

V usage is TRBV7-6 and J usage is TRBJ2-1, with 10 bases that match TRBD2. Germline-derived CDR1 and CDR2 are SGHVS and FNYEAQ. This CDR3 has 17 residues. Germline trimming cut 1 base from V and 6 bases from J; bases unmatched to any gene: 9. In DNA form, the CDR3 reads TGTGCCAGCAGCTTAGAGGGCACTAGCGGGGACCGCAATGAGCAGTTCTTC. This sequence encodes CASSLEGTSGDRNEQFF.

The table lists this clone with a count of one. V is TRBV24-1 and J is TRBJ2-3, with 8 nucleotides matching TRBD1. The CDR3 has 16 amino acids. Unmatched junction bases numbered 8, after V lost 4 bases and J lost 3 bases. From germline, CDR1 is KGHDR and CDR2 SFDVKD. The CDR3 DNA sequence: TGTGCCACCAGTGAACAGACAGGGGATGTAACAGATACGCAGTATTTT. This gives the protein CATSEQTGDVTDTQYF.

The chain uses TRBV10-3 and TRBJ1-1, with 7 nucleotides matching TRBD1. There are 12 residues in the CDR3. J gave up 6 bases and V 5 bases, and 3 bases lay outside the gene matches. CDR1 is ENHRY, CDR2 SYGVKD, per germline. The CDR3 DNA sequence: TGTGCCATCAGTAGGCAGGGGGCTGAAGCTTTCTTT. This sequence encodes CAISRQGAEAFF.

The CDR3 loop reads CASSARTGNTEAFF. The DNA of the CDR3 is TGTGCCAGCAGTGCCAGGACAGGGAACACTGAAGCTTTCTTT. The chain carries TRBV2 and TRBJ1-1; 7 bases align to TRBD1. V trimming: 4 bases; J trimming: 1 base; junction bases outside the gene matches: 3. The length of the CDR3 is 14 residues. In germline, CDR1 is SNHLY, CDR2 FYNNEI.